The 5 T cell receptor beta chains in this list originate from one sample, sequenced in a study of T-cell memory formation after mild COVID-19. A single record per CDR3 protein comes from TCRdb applying MiXCR to the 5' RACE reads. Altogether hundreds of thousands of distinct CDR3 sequences are present, approximately 19% being singletons, with the ten largest covering about 12%. Sequencing used PBMCs or a T cell subset sorted from them (not recorded which). These receptors originate from an adult woman who had mild COVID-19 (a few samples of this study predate the infection). Cell type and time point are not known.

This clonotype was detected a few times. This chain connects TRBV7-8 to TRBJ2-1; D gene uncertain. This CDR3 contains 13 residues. V dropped 0 bases and J dropped 6 bases, with 6 bases sitting between them. Looked up from germline, CDR1 is SGHVS and CDR2 is FQNEAQ. The CDR3 sequence is CASSLALVNEQFF. The CDR3 DNA reads TGTGCCAGCAGCTTAGCGCTTGTCAATGAGCAGTTCTTC. The complete variable domain, with remaining parts taken from reference TRBV7-8 and TRBJ2-1, reads GAGVSQSPRYKVAKRGQDVALRCDPISGHVSLFWYQQALGQGPEFLTYFQNEAQLDKSGLPSDRFFAERPEGSVSTLKIQRTQQEDSAVYLCASSLALVNEQFFGPGTRLTVL.

This clonotype was counted ten times or more. The chain links TRBV5-1 to TRBJ2-3, with D maybe TRBD2 (5 bases). This CDR3 contains 15 residues. The germline V and J ends were trimmed by 7 bases and 4 bases, with 19 bases remaining between them. Germline V lookup: CDR1 SGHRS, CDR2 YFSETQ. Here the CDR3 DNA reads TGCGCCAGCCGGTTTGAGGGAGTAGCGCCAGATACGCAGTATTTT. Translated, it gives CASRFEGVAPDTQYF.

This clonotype was recorded a few times. This chain connects TRBV20-1 to TRBJ1-5; a possible D gene is TRBD1 (5 bases). V shed 4 bases and J shed 2 bases, with 15 bases lying between them. The CDR3 length is 15 residues. The germline V gene encodes CDR1 DFQATT and CDR2 SNEGSKA (reference sequence). This CDR3 is CSANPGLGGNQPQHF. The CDR3 bases are TGCAGTGCTAATCCGGGACTGGGAGGCAATCAGCCCCAGCATTTT.

The chain employs TRBV5-6 and TRBJ2-2, with 9 bases lining up with TRBD2. Germline values: CDR1 SGHDT, CDR2 YYEEEE. CDR3 size: 19 residues. J lost 4 bases, V lost 1 base, and 14 bases had no gene match. The CDR3 bases are TGTGCCAGCAGCTTGCCCATACTCGCGGGAGGGCCGGGCACCGGGGAGCTGTTTTTT. It translates to CASSLPILAGGPGTGELFF.

This clonotype showed up many times. The gene calls are TRBV5-1 and TRBJ2-3; D uncertain. This CDR3 contains 14 residues. Germline V CDR1 and CDR2: SGHRS, YFSETQ. V lost 4 bases, J lost 3 bases, and 12 bases lay in between. The CDR3 DNA reads as TGCGCCAGCAGCCCGGGCCTTTCGACAGATACGCAGTATTTT. This gives the protein CASSPGLSTDTQYF.